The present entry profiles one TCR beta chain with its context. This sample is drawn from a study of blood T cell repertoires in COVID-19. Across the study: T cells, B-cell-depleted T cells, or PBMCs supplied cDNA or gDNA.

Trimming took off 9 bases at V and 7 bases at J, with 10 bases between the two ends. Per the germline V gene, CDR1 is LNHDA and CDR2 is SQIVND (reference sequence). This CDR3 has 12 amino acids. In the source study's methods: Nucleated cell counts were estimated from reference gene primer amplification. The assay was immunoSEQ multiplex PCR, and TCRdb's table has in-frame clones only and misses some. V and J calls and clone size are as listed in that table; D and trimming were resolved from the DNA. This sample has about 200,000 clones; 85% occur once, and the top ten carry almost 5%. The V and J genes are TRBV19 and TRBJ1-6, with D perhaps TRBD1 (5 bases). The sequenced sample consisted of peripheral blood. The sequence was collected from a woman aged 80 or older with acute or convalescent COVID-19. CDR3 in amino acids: CASSRANSPLHF. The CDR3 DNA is TGTGCCAGCTCCAGGGCAAATTCACCCCTCCACTTT.